This is a list of T cell receptor beta chains from one sample in a study of blood T cell repertoires in COVID-19. TCRdb's copy holds only in-frame clones and misses some; the assay was immunoSEQ multiplex PCR. The table lists tens of thousands of clones, roughly 90% of them singletons. Sequencing was done on a sample of peripheral blood. Receptor source: a human donor in a cohort sampled during active COVID-19. The CDR3 runs from the conserved cysteine through the conserved F or W. The order of the fields is D gene, J gene, V gene, clone size, CDR3 protein, CDR3 DNA. D genes are given only for firm matches. Size tells how often a clone was seen (once, few, many) or the class of an expanded clone, and some rows leave it out.

d_gene: TRBD1; j_gene: TRBJ1-2; v_gene: TRBV15; abundance: once; CDR3aa: CATSRDQGGGYTF; CDR3nt: TGTGCCACCAGCAGAGATCAAGGGGGCGGCTACACCTTC
d_gene: NA; j_gene: TRBJ2-7; v_gene: TRBV28; abundance: NA; CDR3aa: CASSPFSGGEQYF; CDR3nt: TGTGCCAGCAGTCCATTTAGCGGCGGCGAGCAGTACTTC
d_gene: NA; j_gene: TRBJ1-1; v_gene: TRBV6-5; abundance: NA; CDR3aa: CASSYGTEHTEAFF; CDR3nt: TGTGCCAGCAGTTACGGGACTGAACACACTGAAGCTTTCTTT
d_gene: NA; j_gene: TRBJ2-4; v_gene: TRBV9; abundance: NA; CDR3aa: CASSAGLAKNIQYF; CDR3nt: TGTGCCAGCAGCGCCGGTCTAGCCAAAAACATTCAGTACTTC
d_gene: TRBD2; j_gene: TRBJ2-7; v_gene: TRBV19; abundance: few; CDR3aa: CASSPLSGGYEQYF; CDR3nt: TGTGCCAGTAGTCCCCTCTCGGGGGGCTACGAGCAGTACTTC
d_gene: NA; j_gene: TRBJ1-5; v_gene: TRBV28; abundance: NA; CDR3aa: CASSHNQPQHF; CDR3nt: TGTGCCAGCAGTCATAATCAGCCCCAGCATTTT
d_gene: TRBD2; j_gene: TRBJ2-7; v_gene: TRBV4-3; abundance: once; CDR3aa: CASSAQRGGYEQYF; CDR3nt: TGCGCCAGCAGCGCTCAGCGGGGGGGCTACGAGCAGTACTTC
d_gene: TRBD1; j_gene: TRBJ2-7; v_gene: TRBV5-5; abundance: few; CDR3aa: CASSLAGTGAYEQYF; CDR3nt: TGTGCCAGCAGCTTGGCCGGGACAGGGGCCTACGAGCAGTACTTC
d_gene: TRBD2; j_gene: TRBJ2-2; v_gene: TRBV5-1; abundance: few; CDR3aa: CASSWDYANTGELFF; CDR3nt: TGCGCCAGCAGCTGGGACTATGCGAACACCGGGGAGCTGTTTTTT
d_gene: NA; j_gene: TRBJ2-1; v_gene: TRBV11-3; abundance: NA; CDR3aa: CASSTRTASSYNEQFF; CDR3nt: TGTGCCAGCAGCACACGGACTGCCTCCTCCTACAATGAGCAGTTCTTC
d_gene: NA; j_gene: TRBJ2-5; v_gene: TRBV3-1/TRBV3-2; abundance: NA; CDR3aa: CASTPLETQYF; CDR3nt: TGTGCCAGCACCCCCCTCGAGACCCAGTACTTC
d_gene: NA; j_gene: TRBJ2-3; v_gene: TRBV5-6; abundance: NA; CDR3aa: CASSLDGRGSTDTQYF; CDR3nt: TGTGCCAGCAGCTTGGATGGGAGAGGGTCCACAGATACGCAGTATTTT
d_gene: NA; j_gene: TRBJ2-7; v_gene: TRBV7-8; abundance: NA; CDR3aa: CASSPSTWTGSYEQYF; CDR3nt: TGTGCCAGCAGCCCATCCACTTGGACGGGGTCCTACGAGCAGTACTTC
d_gene: TRBD1; j_gene: TRBJ1-6; v_gene: TRBV10-2; abundance: NA; CDR3aa: CASTPGAGGMSPLHF; CDR3nt: TGCGCCAGCACCCCGGGGGCAGGGGGGATGTCACCCCTCCACTTT
d_gene: TRBD2; j_gene: TRBJ2-2; v_gene: TRBV4-3; abundance: NA; CDR3aa: CASSPSGGITGELFF; CDR3nt: TGCGCCAGCAGCCCGAGCGGGGGTATCACCGGGGAGCTGTTTTTT
d_gene: NA; j_gene: TRBJ2-3; v_gene: TRBV11-3; abundance: NA; CDR3aa: CASSLGTTSTDTQYF; CDR3nt: TGTGCCAGCAGCTTAGGGACTACCAGCACAGATACGCAGTATTTT
d_gene: NA; j_gene: TRBJ1-5; v_gene: TRBV7-2; abundance: NA; CDR3aa: CASSGHTTLQPQHF; CDR3nt: TGTGCCAGCAGCGGACATACGACGTTACAGCCCCAGCATTTT
d_gene: NA; j_gene: TRBJ1-2; v_gene: TRBV6-2/TRBV6-3; abundance: NA; CDR3aa: CASSYSAPPRAYGYTF; CDR3nt: TGTGCCAGCAGTTACTCCGCCCCCCCCAGGGCGTATGGCTACACCTTC
d_gene: TRBD2; j_gene: TRBJ2-5; v_gene: TRBV5-6; abundance: NA; CDR3aa: CASSFRTSGSRRTQYF; CDR3nt: TGTGCCAGCAGCTTTAGGACTAGCGGGAGCCGGCGGACCCAGTACTTC
d_gene: NA; j_gene: TRBJ2-7; v_gene: TRBV15; abundance: NA; CDR3aa: CATMPLQSGASYEQYF; CDR3nt: TGTGCCACCATGCCCCTCCAGAGCGGAGCTTCCTACGAGCAGTACTTC
d_gene: TRBD1; j_gene: TRBJ2-5; v_gene: TRBV18; abundance: NA; CDR3aa: CASSMGQQETQYF; CDR3nt: TGTGCCAGTTCGATGGGACAGCAAGAGACCCAGTACTTC
d_gene: TRBD1; j_gene: TRBJ2-6; v_gene: TRBV28; abundance: NA; CDR3aa: CASSSYTGAGANVLTF; CDR3nt: TGTGCCAGCAGCTCCTACACAGGGGCTGGGGCCAACGTCCTGACTTTC
d_gene: NA; j_gene: TRBJ1-2; v_gene: TRBV9; abundance: NA; CDR3aa: CASSVDVLGGYTF; CDR3nt: TGTGCCAGCAGCGTAGACGTCTTGGGGGGGTACACCTTC
d_gene: NA; j_gene: TRBJ2-2; v_gene: TRBV28; abundance: NA; CDR3aa: CASSWATGELFF; CDR3nt: TGTGCCAGCAGTTGGGCCACCGGGGAGCTGTTTTTT
d_gene: NA; j_gene: TRBJ2-7; v_gene: TRBV10-3; abundance: NA; CDR3aa: CAISEVGSGYEQYF; CDR3nt: TGTGCCATCAGTGAGGTAGGGTCGGGGTACGAGCAGTACTTC